This T cell receptor (beta chain) was obtained from a study of OX40 agonist ivuxolimab in advanced cancers. Study-wide background: Patients were treated with ivuxolimab, an agonistic anti-OX40 (CD134) antibody.

Repertoires were generated with immunoSEQ multiplex PCR, while TCRdb's copy carries only in-frame clones and drops some. The repertoire holds around 64,000 clones, 84% seen once, with about 2.5% in the top ten. The sequence was obtained from an adult with an advanced solid tumor such as melanoma, head and neck, liver or kidney cancer. Sequenced material: CD4+ or CD8+ T cells sorted from blood, taken in a trial of the OX40 agonist ivuxolimab.

The CDR3 nucleotides are TGTGCCAGCAGCCCCTCCCAGGGGTATAATTCACCCCTCCACTTT. As protein: CASSPSQGYNSPLHF. The V gene is TRBV7-9, the J gene TRBJ1-6; the D gene is possibly TRBD1 (6 bases). CDR3 length: 15 amino acids. V shed 5 bases and J shed 4 bases, with 12 bases lying between them. The germline gives CDR1 SEHNR, CDR2 FQNEAQ (reference sequence).